These 19 T cell receptor beta chains share one sample of origin, sequenced in a study of brain T cells in children with intractable seizures. Sequencing used immunoSEQ multiplex PCR; TCRdb keeps in-frame clones, though not all of them. Counted here are approximately 110,000 clones, approximately 94% occurring once; the ten biggest clones make up 3.5% to 4%. The sample was peripheral blood, taken at surgery. The source is a boy under three years old with hemimegalencephaly and intractable seizures.

This rearrangement joins TRBV19 to TRBJ1-4; D is undetermined. This CDR3 spans 13 amino acids. The ends were cut back, 4 bases at V and 0 bases at J, with 3 bases in the middle. CDR1 LNHDA and CDR2 SQIVND come from the germline V gene (reference sequence). This CDR3 reads CASSRTTNEKLFF. The CDR3 bases are TGTGCCAGTAGTAGGACAACTAATGAAAAACTGTTTTTT.

A single count supports this clone. This rearrangement joins TRBV27 to TRBJ1-5; D is possibly TRBD1 (5 bases). Trimming removed 2 bases at V and 2 bases at J, with 13 bases between. CDR3 length: 16 amino acids. Germline V gene lookup returns CDR1 MNHEY and CDR2 SMNVEV (reference sequence). The CDR3 nucleotides are TGTGCCAGCAGTTTACGTCCCGGGGGGGGCAATCAGCCCCAGCATTTT. Protein sequence: CASSLRPGGGNQPQHF.

The J gene is TRBJ2-5, the V gene TRBV5-1; 7 nucleotides match TRBD1. There are 16 residues in the CDR3. With V trimmed by 4 bases and J by 5 bases, 14 bases remained unmatched. Germline loops: CDR1 SGHRS, CDR2 YFSETQ. CDR3 loop: CASSPRQGLARETQYF. In nucleotides, the CDR3 is TGCGCCAGCAGCCCAAGACAGGGATTGGCGAGGGAGACCCAGTACTTC.

The V gene is TRBV14, the J gene TRBJ1-4; D is perhaps TRBD1 (6 bases). Germline lookup yields CDR1 SGHDN and CDR2 FVKESK. The CDR3 contains 14 residues. The germline V and J ends were trimmed by 3 bases and 5 bases, with 10 bases remaining between them. CDR3 residues: CASSHGQPNEKLFF. Written as DNA, the CDR3 is TGTGCCAGCAGCCACGGACAGCCGAATGAAAAACTGTTTTTT.

The V call is TRBV27, the J call TRBJ1-3; weak D call: TRBD1 (5 bases). There are 12 residues in the CDR3. The germline V gene has CDR1 MNHEY and CDR2 SMNVEV (reference sequence). Trimming pared 8 bases from V and 7 bases from J, leaving 12 bases between. CDR3 region: CASPGQGNTIYF. CDR3 nucleotides: TGTGCCAGCCCAGGGCAGGGCAACACCATATATTTT.

The gene calls are TRBV7-8 and TRBJ2-7, with D possibly matching TRBD2 (5 bases). Germline CDR1 is SGHVS and CDR2 is FQNEAQ. Deletions cut 5 bases from V and 0 bases from J, with 11 bases between. This CDR3 spans 14 amino acids. The CDR3 sequence: CASSPPGDSYEQYF. The CDR3 nucleotides read TGTGCCAGCAGCCCCCCCGGGGACTCCTACGAGCAGTACTTC.

CDR3 bases: TGTGCCACCAGTCGCAGCGGGTCCTACAATGAGCAGTTCTTC. Encoded protein: CATSRSGSYNEQFF. The rearrangement joins TRBV24-1 to TRBJ2-1; tentatively, D is TRBD2 (6 bases). Trimming cost V 6 bases and J 1 base, with 9 bases left between them. The length of the CDR3 is 14 residues. Germline-derived CDR1 and CDR2 are KGHDR and SFDVKD.

This chain connects TRBV4-2 to TRBJ2-1, with TRBD2 matching over 7 bases. CDR3 length: 15 residues. The trim removed 0 bases at V and 6 bases at J, leaving 5 bases unmatched. The germline V gene has CDR1 LGHNA and CDR2 YNFKEQ. The CDR3 spells CASSQEGGRGNEQFF. The CDR3 DNA sequence: TGTGCCAGCAGCCAAGAGGGCGGGAGAGGCAATGAGCAGTTCTTC.

The chain joins TRBV6-5 to TRBJ2-2; TRBD2 might be the D (6 bases). Germline V lookup: CDR1 MNHEY, CDR2 SVGAGI. This CDR3 region has 12 residues. Trimming pared 8 bases from V and 7 bases from J, leaving 11 bases between. The CDR3 loop is CASGRGGGELFF. CDR3 nucleotide sequence: TGTGCCAGCGGTAGGGGAGGCGGGGAGCTGTTTTTT.

V gene TRBV11-2 combines with J gene TRBJ2-7; the D gene could be TRBD1 or TRBD2 (5 bases each). Germline CDR1 and CDR2: SGHAT and FQNNGV. Trimming cost V 5 bases and J 5 bases, with 16 bases left between them. The CDR3 contains 14 residues. The CDR3 DNA sequence: TGTGCCAGCAGCCCGACTCACAGGAGGAACGAGCAGTACTTC. It is translated as CASSPTHRRNEQYF. The complete variable domain, with remaining parts taken from reference TRBV11-2 and TRBJ2-7, reads EAGVAQSPRYKIIEKRQSVAFWCNPISGHATLYWYQQILGQGPKLLIQFQNNGVVDDSQLPKDRFSAERLKGVDSTLKIQPAKLEDSAVYLCASSPTHRRNEQYFGPGTRLTVT.

The chain uses TRBV6-5 and TRBJ1-1, with unresolved D. Germline-derived CDR1 and CDR2 are MNHEY and SVGAGI. Trimming shortened V by 6 bases and J by 1 base, and 9 bases separated the two germline ends. The CDR3 loop spans 13 amino acids. CDR3 in DNA: TGTGCCAGCAGGGGAACAGCGAACACTGAAGCTTTCTTT. It codes for CASRGTANTEAFF.

This chain uses TRBV7-6 with TRBJ2-2; possibly TRBD2 for D (5 bases). V lost 5 bases, J lost 1 base, and 17 bases lay in between. Per germline, CDR1 SGHVS and CDR2 FNYEAQ. The CDR3 runs to 17 residues. CDR3 sequence: CASSPGFGIVNTGELFF. The CDR3 nucleotides read TGTGCCAGCAGCCCTGGATTCGGGATCGTGAACACCGGGGAGCTGTTTTTT.

CDR3 amino acids: CASSPPLAGYFDTGELFF. CDR3 in DNA: TGTGCCAGCAGCCCCCCATTAGCGGGATATTTCGACACCGGGGAGCTGTTTTTT. This rearrangement joins TRBV13 to TRBJ2-2; 8 bases map to TRBD2. This CDR3 is built from 18 residues. Germline V lookup: CDR1 PRHDT, CDR2 FYEKMQ (reference sequence). V lost 5 bases, J lost 3 bases, and 14 bases stayed unmatched.

V is TRBV11-2 and J is TRBJ2-7; tentatively, D is TRBD2 (6 bases). CDR1 is SGHAT, CDR2 FQNNGV, per germline. V was cut by 6 bases and J by 1 base, with 10 bases left in between. The CDR3 has 13 residues. The CDR3 DNA reads as TGTGCCAGCAGAGGAGGGCCTTCCTACGAGCAGTACTTC. Translation: CASRGGPSYEQYF.

This chain links TRBV5-1 with TRBJ2-7, with TRBD1 as a possible D gene (5 bases). Germline V lookup: CDR1 SGHRS, CDR2 YFSETQ. This CDR3 has 12 amino acids. V was cut by 3 bases and J by 5 bases, with 9 bases left in between. CDR3: CASSSTGHEQYF. CDR3 nucleotide sequence: TGCGCCAGCAGCTCAACAGGCCACGAGCAGTACTTC.

The V gene is TRBV7-9, the J gene TRBJ2-2; 8 bases are a match to TRBD1. Trimming cost V 7 bases and J 4 bases; bases outside gene matches: 14. The CDR3 extends over 17 amino acids. Germline assignment: CDR1 SEHNR and CDR2 FQNEAQ (reference sequence). In nucleotides, the CDR3 is TGTGCCAGCATCCAGCCCGGACAGGGTGGGGGCACCGGGGAGCTGTTTTTT. Its translation: CASIQPGQGGGTGELFF. Drawing the rest from reference TRBV7-9 and TRBJ2-2, the complete variable domain is DTGVSQNPRHKITKRGQNVTFRCDPISEHNRLYWYRQTLGQGPEFLTYFQNEAQLEKSRLLSDRFSAERPKGSFSTLEIQRTEQGDSAMYLCASIQPGQGGGTGELFFGEGSRLTVL.

In DNA, the CDR3 is TGTGCCAGCAGTTTGGGCGACAAGGGCGGGGAAGCTTTCTTT. Translated: CASSLGDKGGEAFF. The chain has TRBV27 and TRBJ1-1; D is unresolved. The germline CDR1 and CDR2 sequences are MNHEY and SMNVEV (reference sequence). Trimming left V 3 bases short and J 8 bases short, with 16 bases between. The CDR3 totals 14 residues.

The chain recombines TRBV19 with TRBJ1-6, with 9 bases aligning to TRBD1. V was pared by 6 bases and J by 7 bases, with 13 bases of the junction left unmatched. Looked up from germline, CDR1 is LNHDA and CDR2 is SQIVND (reference sequence). The CDR3 has 17 residues. The CDR3 region has the DNA TGTGCCAGTAGACATATCCCTGGGACAGGGAGGAATTCACCCCTCCACTTT. Translation: CASRHIPGTGRNSPLHF.

This clone was observed a single time. The chain uses TRBV11-2 and TRBJ2-7; 10 nucleotides agree with TRBD2. The CDR3 has 15 residues. CDR1 SGHAT and CDR2 FQNNGV come from the germline V gene. V lost 7 bases, J lost 3 bases, and 9 bases stayed unmatched. CDR3 sequence reads: CASTISGRAVYEQYF. The CDR3 DNA reads as TGTGCCAGCACGATCAGCGGGAGGGCCGTCTACGAGCAGTACTTC. Supplemented by reference TRBV11-2 and TRBJ2-7, the full variable domain reads EAGVAQSPRYKIIEKRQSVAFWCNPISGHATLYWYQQILGQGPKLLIQFQNNGVVDDSQLPKDRFSAERLKGVDSTLKIQPAKLEDSAVYLCASTISGRAVYEQYFGPGTRLTVT.